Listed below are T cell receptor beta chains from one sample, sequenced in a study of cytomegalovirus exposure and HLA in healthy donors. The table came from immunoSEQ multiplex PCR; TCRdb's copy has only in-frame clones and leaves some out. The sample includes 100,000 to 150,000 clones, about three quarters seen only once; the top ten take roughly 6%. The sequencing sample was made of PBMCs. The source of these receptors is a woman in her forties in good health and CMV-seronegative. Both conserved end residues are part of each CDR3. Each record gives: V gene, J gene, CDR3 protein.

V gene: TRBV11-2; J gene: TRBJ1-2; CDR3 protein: CASSLTQGYGYTF
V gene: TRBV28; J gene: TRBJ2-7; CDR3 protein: CASSLSGLAPYEQYF
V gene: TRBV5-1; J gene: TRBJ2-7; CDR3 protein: CASGGQGSYEQYF
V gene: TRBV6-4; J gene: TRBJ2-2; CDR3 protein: CASSRTSGIGELFF
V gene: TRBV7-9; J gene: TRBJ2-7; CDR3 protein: CASSYPPVYGTVSYEQYF
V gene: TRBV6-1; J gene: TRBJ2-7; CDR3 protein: CASSEGQSSSYEQYF
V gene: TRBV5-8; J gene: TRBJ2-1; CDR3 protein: CASSLDQGDYNEQFF
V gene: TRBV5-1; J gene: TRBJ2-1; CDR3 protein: CASSPTGGLAGLYNEQFF
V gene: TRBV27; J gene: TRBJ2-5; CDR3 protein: CASSWQNQETQYF
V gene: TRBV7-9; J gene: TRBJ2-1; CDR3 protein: CASSSPGQGAYEQFF
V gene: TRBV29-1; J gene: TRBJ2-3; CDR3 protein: CSVGGARDTQYF
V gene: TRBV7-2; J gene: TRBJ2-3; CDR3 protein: CASSSSGRAPDTQYF
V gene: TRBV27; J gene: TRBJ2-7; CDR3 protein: CASRRLAGAQPFSYEQYF
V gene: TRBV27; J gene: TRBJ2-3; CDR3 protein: CASSRDRADTQYF
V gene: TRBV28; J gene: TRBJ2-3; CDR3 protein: CASSLRGRGTDTQYF
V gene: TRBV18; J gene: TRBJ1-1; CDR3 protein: CASSAGTGGTEAFF
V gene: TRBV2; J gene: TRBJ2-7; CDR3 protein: CASGGKYEQYF
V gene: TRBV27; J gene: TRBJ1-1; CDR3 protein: CASIGGIKGRAGGPRGTEAFF
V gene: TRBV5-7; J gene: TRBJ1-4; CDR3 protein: CASSHRPGAEKLFF
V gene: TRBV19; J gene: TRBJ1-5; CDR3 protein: CASILQGSEQPQHF
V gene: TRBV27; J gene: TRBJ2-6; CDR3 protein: CASSLTVSGANVLTF
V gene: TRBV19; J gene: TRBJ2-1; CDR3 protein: CASRLAGSNEQFF
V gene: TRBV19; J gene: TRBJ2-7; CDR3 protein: CASSTILAGGYEQYF
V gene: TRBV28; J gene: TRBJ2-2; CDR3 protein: CASTTTGGTGELFF
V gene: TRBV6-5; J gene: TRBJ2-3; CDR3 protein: CASRQSSTDTQYF
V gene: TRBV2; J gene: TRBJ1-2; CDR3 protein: CASSLQGMSNYGYTF
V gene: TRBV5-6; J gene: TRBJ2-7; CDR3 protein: CASSSGTGAFYEQYF
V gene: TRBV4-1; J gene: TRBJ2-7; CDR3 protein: CASSQGLAHEQYF
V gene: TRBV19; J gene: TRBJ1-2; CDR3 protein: CASSIKPTRNYGYTF
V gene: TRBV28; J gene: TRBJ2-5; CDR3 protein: CASSSWTSGNQETQYF
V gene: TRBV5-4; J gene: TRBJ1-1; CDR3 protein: CASSSRNQGTEAFF
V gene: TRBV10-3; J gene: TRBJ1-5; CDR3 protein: CAISDQTGRQPQHF
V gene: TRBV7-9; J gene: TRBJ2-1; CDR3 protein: CASRHDIAGGPSYNEQFF
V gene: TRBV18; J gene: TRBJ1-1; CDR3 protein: CASSPVDRGNTEAFF
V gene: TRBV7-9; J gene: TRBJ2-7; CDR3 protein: CASSSFQIYEQYF
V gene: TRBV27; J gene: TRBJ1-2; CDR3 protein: CASKPGQGSVGGYTF
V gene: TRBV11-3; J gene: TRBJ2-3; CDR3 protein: CASSSGQGDRDTQYF
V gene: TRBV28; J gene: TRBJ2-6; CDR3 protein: CASSSYFGDTSDGANGLTF
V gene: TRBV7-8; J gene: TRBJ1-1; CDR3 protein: CASSPRQPSNTEAFF
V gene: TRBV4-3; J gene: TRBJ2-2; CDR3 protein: CASSQDGLAGGNTGELFF
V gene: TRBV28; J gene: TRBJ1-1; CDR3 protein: CASSRLSTEAFF
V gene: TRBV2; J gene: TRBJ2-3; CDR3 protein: CASRYITDTQYF
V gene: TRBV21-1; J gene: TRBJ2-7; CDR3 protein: CASSKEPEAGSYEQYF
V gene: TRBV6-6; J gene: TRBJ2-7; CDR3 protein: CASCNRGGQVYEQYF
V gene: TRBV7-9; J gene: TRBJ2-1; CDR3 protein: CASRKGGASHGRNEQFF
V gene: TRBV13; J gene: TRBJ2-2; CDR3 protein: CASSNEVVTGELFF
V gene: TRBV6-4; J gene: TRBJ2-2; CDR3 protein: CASSERDTGELFF
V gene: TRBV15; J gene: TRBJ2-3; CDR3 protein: CATSRPGEGPDTQYF
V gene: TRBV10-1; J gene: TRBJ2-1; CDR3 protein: CASSRGQSNEQFF
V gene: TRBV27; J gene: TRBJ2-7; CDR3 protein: CASSFRRVSYEQYF
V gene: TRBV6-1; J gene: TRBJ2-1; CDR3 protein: CASSDRLAPSYNEQFF